A selection of T cell receptor beta chains follows, all from one sample in a study of beta chain features in type 1 diabetes. TCRdb keeps only in-frame clones here, not all; method: immunoSEQ multiplex PCR. The table includes roughly 700,000 clones, 13% detected once. Sample: naive CD4+ T cells from blood. Every receptor here comes from a man younger than 30 with type 1 diabetes. Each CDR3 is given with its conserved first and last residue. The D gene is left open where the match is weak. Expanded clones are given a class, and other clones once, few, many or no size at all.

v_call	j_call	d_call	clone_size	cdr3_aa	cdr3_nt
TRBV7-2	TRBJ1-5	-	few	CASSPPGPQHF	TGTGCCAGCAGCCCCCCGGGGCCCCAGCATTTT
TRBV7-8	TRBJ2-1	-	few	CASSFRGVSYNEQFF	TGTGCCAGCAGCTTCCGAGGGGTCTCCTACAATGAGCAGTTCTTC
TRBV30	TRBJ1-1	TRBD1	many	CAWRKSGQGEAFF	TGTGCCTGGCGCAAGTCGGGACAGGGAGAAGCTTTCTTT
TRBV30	TRBJ1-5	TRBD1	few	CAWSSADRVLFGNQPQHF	TGTGCCTGGAGTTCGGCAGACAGGGTGTTGTTCGGCAATCAGCCCCAGCATTTT
TRBV13	TRBJ2-3	TRBD2	-	CASSLRVAGGQDTQYF	TGTGCCAGCAGCTTACGGGTAGCGGGGGGGCAAGATACGCAGTATTTT
TRBV5-1	TRBJ2-1	-	few	CASSLGREQFF	TGCGCCAGCAGCTTGGGACGTGAGCAGTTCTTC
TRBV5-1	TRBJ1-2	-	-	CASSTGTSIVDYGYTF	TGCGCCAGCAGCACCGGGACATCCATCGTTGACTATGGCTACACCTTC
TRBV5-1	TRBJ1-4	TRBD1	few	CASRYPGQGDEKLFF	TGCGCCAGCAGATACCCCGGACAGGGGGATGAAAAACTGTTTTTT
TRBV18	TRBJ2-7	-	-	CASSPPQTVLEQYF	TGTGCCAGCTCACCACCGCAAACAGTTCTCGAGCAGTACTTC
TRBV5-6	TRBJ2-7	TRBD1	few	CASSLGTGSRYEQYF	TGTGCCAGCAGCTTGGGGACAGGGTCGAGATACGAGCAGTACTTC